Listed below are T cell receptor beta chains from one sample, sequenced in a study of OX40 agonist ivuxolimab in advanced cancers. The method was immunoSEQ multiplex PCR; TCRdb's version includes in-frame clones alone and lacks a portion of them. The sample yields tens of thousands of clones, around 83% seen once. The sequenced sample was CD4+ or CD8+ T cells sorted from blood, obtained in a trial of the OX40 agonist ivuxolimab. The origin of the receptors is an adult with an advanced solid tumor such as melanoma, head and neck, liver or kidney cancer. The CDR3 runs from the conserved cysteine through the conserved F or W. The order of the fields is V gene, clone size, J gene, CDR3 protein. Expanded clones are given a class, and other clones once, few, many or no size at all.

TRBV5-4	NA	TRBJ2-7	CASSYLSYEQYF
TRBV5-1	NA	TRBJ2-3	CASSLAGTGGTDTQYF
TRBV6-1	NA	TRBJ1-2	CASSLDRGGYGYTF
TRBV6-6	NA	TRBJ2-3	CASSLPSGILTDTQYF
TRBV11-2	few	TRBJ2-7	CASSFPATGPSYEQYF
TRBV5-1	NA	TRBJ2-5	CASSFRSQGVGETQYF
TRBV5-1	NA	TRBJ2-2	CASSLRSSGRIAGELFF
TRBV28	NA	TRBJ1-4	CASRNQGDNEKLFF
TRBV2	NA	TRBJ2-1	CASSYANEQFF
TRBV28	NA	TRBJ2-3	CASSFNRDSITDTQYF
TRBV4-1	NA	TRBJ1-1	CASSQEHRRGNTEAFF
TRBV11-2	NA	TRBJ2-4	CASSFRGAGAKNIQYF
TRBV18	NA	TRBJ1-1	CASSPKQEIMNTEAFF
TRBV10-3	once	TRBJ1-5	CAICGGSNQPQHF
TRBV18	NA	NA	CASSPTSGAVPYEQYF
TRBV18	NA	TRBJ1-1	CASSPGTGGRLNTEAFF
TRBV27	NA	TRBJ2-1	CASSPRRSSYNEQFF
TRBV4-1	NA	TRBJ1-4	CASSQDRGRQGHEKLFF
TRBV6-5	NA	TRBJ2-2	CASSPSWTNTGELFF
TRBV5-8	NA	TRBJ2-3	CASSLKLAGGTDTQYF
TRBV19	once	TRBJ2-1	CASRRLAGGHEQFF
TRBV5-1	NA	TRBJ2-7	CASSLEWGDDEQYF
TRBV19	NA	TRBJ2-4	CASSTPTGTKNIQYF
TRBV10-3	NA	TRBJ2-1	CAISETSGLEYNEQFF
TRBV7-9	once	TRBJ1-1	CASSPTRDTNTEAFF
TRBV2	NA	TRBJ2-7	CASKRDTEQYF
TRBV19	NA	TRBJ2-7	CASSKGLADLYEQYF
TRBV5-4	NA	TRBJ2-3	CASSWGTSGMTDTQYF
TRBV11-2	NA	TRBJ2-7	CASSLAGGPSYEQYF
TRBV4-1	NA	TRBJ2-1	CASSSRTDENEQFF
TRBV11-1	NA	TRBJ1-2	CASSFGGDPGYGYTF
TRBV18	NA	TRBJ1-3	CASSLQVGNTIYF
TRBV28	NA	TRBJ1-1	CASRSYRDRGNTEAFF
TRBV7-7	NA	TRBJ2-5	CASSFNRGETQYF
TRBV5-1	NA	TRBJ1-1	CASSLVSGNTEAFF